The rows below give T cell receptor beta chains drawn from one sample of a study of post-analysis software for immune sequencing data. A single record per CDR3 protein comes from TCRdb applying MiXCR to the PCR reads. The table records 170,000 or so distinct CDR3 sequences, about 32% of them present only once. The sample consisted of blood. Receptors originate from a girl between 5 and 17 years old with multiple sclerosis. Both conserved end residues are part of each CDR3. The D gene is left open where the match is weak. Size is omitted from some rows. Given values are once, few, many or a class for expanded clones.

D,J,V,size,CDR3,DNA
TRBD1,TRBJ2-2,TRBV20-1,.,CSASGTGGTGELFF,TGCAGTGCCTCCGGGACAGGGGGAACCGGGGAGCTGTTTTTT
.,TRBJ1-5,TRBV4-2,few,CASSPTPRGGQPQHF,TGTGCCAGCAGCCCAACTCCCCGGGGAGGTCAGCCCCAGCATTTT
TRBD1,TRBJ2-3,TRBV13,.,CASSFLDRGPTDTQYF,TGTGCCAGCAGCTTTTTGGACAGGGGGCCGACAGATACGCAGTATTTT
.,TRBJ2-7,TRBV6-5,few,CASSYGRAYEQYF,TGTGCCAGCAGTTACGGGAGAGCCTACGAGCAGTACTTC
.,TRBJ1-2,TRBV4-2,many,CASSQDLVTNYGYTF,TGTGCCAGCAGCCAAGACTTGGTCACTAACTATGGCTACACCTTC
.,TRBJ1-2,TRBV27,.,CATSGGVGGYTF,TGTGCCACTAGTGGAGGGGTAGGTGGCTACACCTTC
TRBD2,TRBJ2-5,TRBV30,few,CAWSAGTSGIGGLETQYF,TGTGCCTGGAGTGCCGGGACTAGCGGGATCGGAGGGTTAGAGACCCAGTACTTC
TRBD2,TRBJ2-1,TRBV20-1,many,CSLRALAKNEQFF,TGCAGTCTCAGGGCACTAGCGAAGAATGAGCAGTTCTTC
TRBD2,TRBJ2-1,TRBV20-1,many,CSARSVAAGAGYNEQFF,TGCAGTGCTAGAAGCGTCGCGGCGGGAGCTGGCTACAATGAGCAGTTCTTC
TRBD2,TRBJ2-7,TRBV12-3/TRBV12-4,many,CASSLGGGLNEQYF,TGTGCCAGCAGTTTGGGGGGAGGGCTCAACGAGCAGTACTTC
TRBD1,TRBJ1-4,TRBV12-3/TRBV12-4,.,CASSRTGGNEKLFF,TGTGCCAGCAGTCGGACAGGGGGAAATGAAAAACTGTTTTTT
.,TRBJ1-5,TRBV10-3,.,CATQIKGQSNQPQHF,TGTGCCACCCAAATTAAAGGACAGAGCAATCAGCCCCAGCATTTT
.,TRBJ2-7,TRBV14,many,CASSQEGPAGTHLYEQYF,TGTGCCAGCAGCCAAGAAGGACCGGCCGGGACTCACCTTTACGAGCAGTACTTC
.,TRBJ2-1,TRBV20-1,few,CSAQTTGASSYNEQFF,TGCAGTGCCCAGACCACGGGGGCTAGCTCCTACAATGAGCAGTTCTTC
.,TRBJ1-6,TRBV12-3/TRBV12-4,.,CASNGGILNSPLHF,TGTGCCAGCAACGGGGGGATTCTTAATTCACCCCTCCACTTT
.,TRBJ2-7,TRBV20-1,many,CSATDHYEQYF,TGCAGTGCTACTGACCACTACGAGCAGTACTTC
TRBD1,TRBJ2-2,TRBV24-1,.,CATSDLEGAETGERFF,TGTGCCACCAGTGATTTGGAGGGGGCGGAGACCGGGGAGCGGTTTTTT
.,TRBJ2-1,TRBV15,few,CATSRSMSLSKHNEQFF,TGTGCCACCAGCAGAAGTATGAGTCTATCCAAACACAATGAGCAGTTCTTC
.,TRBJ2-3,TRBV29-1,many,CSVDYNTDTQYF,TGCAGCGTTGATTACAACACAGATACGCAGTATTTT
TRBD1,TRBJ2-1,TRBV5-1,many,CASSLGTGAHEQFF,TGCGCCAGCAGCTTGGGGACAGGGGCTCATGAGCAGTTCTTC
TRBD1,TRBJ1-1,TRBV5-1,few,CASSPGQGLNTEAFF,TGCGCCAGCAGCCCGGGACAGGGATTGAACACTGAAGCTTTCTTT
TRBD1,TRBJ1-2,TRBV7-2,.,CASSPFTDRTYGYTF,TGTGCCAGCAGCCCTTTTACGGACAGGACCTATGGCTACACCTTC
TRBD2,TRBJ2-7,TRBV20-1,.,CSAPGLAGGYEQYF,TGCAGTGCACCGGGACTAGCGGGAGGCTACGAGCAGTACTTC
TRBD1,TRBJ2-7,TRBV18,once,CASSSIGTVYEQYF,TGTGCCAGCTCCTCCATCGGGACAGTATACGAGCAGTACTTC
.,TRBJ1-2,TRBV3-1,.,CASSQDRGRIIRYTF,TGTGCCAGCAGCCAAGATCGGGGTCGTATTATTCGCTACACCTTC
.,TRBJ2-5,TRBV4-1,many,CASSLIVSSEETQYF,TGCGCCAGCAGCCTGATAGTAAGCAGCGAAGAGACCCAGTACTTC